This TCR beta chain derives from a study of regulatory T cells in long-lasting Graves disease. Regarding the study as a whole: Preferential use of TRBV28, TRBJ1-2 and TRBJ2-5 was seen in persistent disease.

Building the TCR beta libraries relied on iRepertoire HTBI primers, and CDR3 regions underwent Arm-PCR. TCRdb re-derived calls from the multiplex PCR reads in MiXCR, one entry per CDR3 protein. The sample has approximately 490,000 distinct CDR3 sequences, around 15% seen once; the top ten hold 9.5% to 15%. Trimming pared 4 bases from V and 4 bases from J, leaving 23 bases between. The CDR3 consists of 16 residues. CDR1 and CDR2 from the germline V gene are SQVTM and ANQGSEA. For this clonotype: Its antigen is not known. A much larger clone lies a single base off, so this may be a read error.

This sample's time point: newly diagnosed GD, antithyroid drugs for less than 3 months. From PBMCs, RNA was extracted and then used to make the TCR library. This sample was shared with a second study, whose subject was T cells in Graves' hyperthyroidism and ophthalmopathy. That study adds: HTBI primers were used for first-round RT-PCR of the TCR CDR3.

V usage is TRBV29-1 and J usage is TRBJ2-7; D might be TRBD1 or TRBD2, each matching 5 bases. The sequence was obtained from a man aged 35 to 55 with Graves disease. The specimen was peripheral blood mononuclear cells (PBMCs), collected at new diagnosis, from a patient treated with antithyroid drugs. The CDR3 sequence: CSVGWGNQGPTYEQYF. The CDR3 DNA reads as TGCAGCGTTGGTTGGGGCAACCAGGGACCAACGTACGAGCAGTACTTC.